The next 10 T cell receptor beta chains were all read from a single sample in a study of T cell repertoires in cytomegalovirus infection. From the reads, TCRdb called clonotypes with MiXCR, one entry per CDR3 protein. The sample consists of approximately 750,000 distinct CDR3 sequences, 35% to 45% of them appearing once. Sequenced input: PBMCs. The receptors derive from a human donor in good health (CMV status not recorded). Some clones in this sample may be carry-over from other donors' samples.

In regard to this clonotype: Just one base apart from a much larger clone, this may be a read error. J is TRBJ1-4 and V is TRBV6-6; 8 positions agree with TRBD1. Germline V lookup: CDR1 MNHNY, CDR2 SVGAGI (reference sequence). The trim removed 11 bases at V and 8 bases at J, leaving 13 bases unmatched. The CDR3 covers 14 residues. CDR3 sequence: CAGKQGVGWEKLFF. DNA for the CDR3: TGTGCCGGCAAACAGGGGGTCGGGTGGGAAAAACTGTTTTTT.

The table lists this clonotype with a few counts. The chain combines TRBV7-6 with TRBJ1-5; no clear D gene. The V gene lost 1 base and the J gene lost 2 bases, with 9 bases spanning the gap. The germline V gene encodes CDR1 SGHVS and CDR2 FNYEAQ. CDR3 length equals 15 residues. CDR3 region: CASSLVGEGNQPQHF. CDR3 nucleotide sequence: TGTGCCAGCAGCTTAGTTGGCGAGGGCAATCAGCCCCAGCATTTT.

This sequence joins TRBV19 and TRBJ2-1; D is possibly TRBD2 (5 bases). The CDR3 is 13 amino acids. Germline CDR1 reads LNHDA; CDR2 reads SQIVND (reference sequence). CDR3 DNA: TGTGCTACCCTCCCCCGGGGAAGCGATGAGCAGTTCTTC. Its protein product is CATLPRGSDEQFF.

This clonotype was observed a handful of times. V is TRBV2 and J is TRBJ2-2; TRBD1 matches 11 bases. The CDR3 totals 15 residues. V was pared by 6 bases and J by 5 bases, with 5 bases of the junction left unmatched. Germline values: CDR1 SNHLY, CDR2 FYNNEI. The CDR3 here is CASRGTGGLTGELFF. CDR3 sequence (DNA): TGTGCCAGCAGAGGGACAGGGGGTCTTACCGGGGAGCTGTTTTTT. Full variable domain (outside the CDR3, taken from reference TRBV2 and TRBJ2-2): EPEVTQTPSHQVTQMGQEVILRCVPISNHLYFYWYRQILGQKVEFLVSFYNNEISEKSEIFDDQFSVERPDGSNFTLKIRSTKLEDSAMYFCASRGTGGLTGELFFGEGSRLTVL.

This chain uses TRBV28 with TRBJ2-7; 10 bases map to TRBD1. V was clipped by 3 bases and J by 2 bases; unmatched bases: 4. Germline V gene data show CDR1 as MDHEN and CDR2 as SYDVKM. This CDR3 region has 15 residues. The CDR3 region has the DNA TGTGCCAGCAGTTTCGCCGGACAGGGGGCCTACGAGCAGTACTTC. As protein: CASSFAGQGAYEQYF. Supplemented by reference TRBV28 and TRBJ2-7, the full variable domain reads DVKVTQSSRYLVKRTGEKVFLECVQDMDHENMFWYRQDPGLGLRLIYFSYDVKMKEKGDIPEGYSVSREKKERFSLILESASTNQTSMYLCASSFAGQGAYEQYFGPGTRLTVT.

The chain joins TRBV28 to TRBJ1-3; D is undetermined. Deletions cut 7 bases from V and 0 bases from J, with 16 bases between. Germline V CDR1 and CDR2: MDHEN, SYDVKM. This CDR3 is built from 16 residues. CDR3 nucleotide sequence: TGTGCCAGCAATTCCCAAACTCCCGGCTCTGGAAACACCATATATTTT. Its translation: CASNSQTPGSGNTIYF.

The CDR3 nucleotides read TGTGCCAGCAGTCCGGGACAGGGAAACACAGATACGCAGTATTTT. This codes for CASSPGQGNTDTQYF. The chain carries TRBV7-2 and TRBJ2-3; TRBD1 matches 9 bases. J gave up 2 bases and V 6 bases, and 6 bases lay outside the gene matches. This CDR3 contains 15 residues. In germline, CDR1 is SGHTA, CDR2 FQGNSA.

This chain joins TRBV7-6 and TRBJ1-1; a possible D gene is TRBD1 (6 bases). V dropped 4 bases and J dropped 1 base, with 16 bases sitting between them. The CDR3 has 16 amino acids. Germline CDR1 and CDR2: SGHVS and FNYEAQ. CDR3 bases: TGTGCCAGCAGCTCCCGGCAGGGGACGCGGAACACTGAAGCTTTCTTT. It translates to CASSSRQGTRNTEAFF.

V gene TRBV11-2 combines with J gene TRBJ1-6, with a tentative D call TRBD1 (6 bases). The CDR3 is 16 amino acids. Per the germline V gene, CDR1 is SGHAT and CDR2 is FQNNGV. Deletions cut 0 bases from V and 7 bases from J, with 13 bases between. The CDR3 nucleotides read TGTGCCAGCAGCTTAGATAACGGGGGCACGAATTCACCCCTCCACTTT. Translating it yields CASSLDNGGTNSPLHF.

This clonotype turned up a few times. The V and J genes are TRBV12-3 or TRBV12-4 and TRBJ2-1, with 11 bases that match TRBD1. The CDR3 has 15 residues. The junction had 4 bases not matched to a gene; V was cut back by 5 bases and J by 4 bases. The CDR3 protein is CASSRTGGLYNEQFF. CDR3 nucleotide sequence: TGTGCCAGCAGTCGGACAGGGGGCCTATACAATGAGCAGTTCTTC.